This paragraph covers one T cell receptor beta chain sequence. Its specificity is unknown. These data belong to a study of chemoradiotherapy in HPV16-positive cancers. The overall study: A couple of HPV16-positive patients' cells yielded candidate HPV-specific clones and common motifs. General study results and limits: Functional assays defining HPV-specific T cells used only a couple of HPV16-positive patients. During treatment, candidate HPV-specific clones and E7-related motifs expanded in tumor.

V lost 0 bases, J lost 0 bases, and 22 bases lay in between. Germline loops: CDR1 SGHRS, CDR2 YFSETQ. The CDR3 runs to 20 residues. Produced via immunoSEQ multiplex PCR; TCRdb's table is partial and in-frame only. The table lists 20,000 to 25,000 clones, 86% of them singletons. Repertoires were sampled repeatedly during chemoradiotherapy. This material consisted of blood, taken from a patient who underwent chemoradiotherapy. The TCR was taken from a human donor with HPV-associated anogenital cancer. The V and J genes are TRBV5-1 and TRBJ2-1, with D hard to call. CDR3 protein: CASSLGRPRSLPSSYNEQFF. CDR3 nucleotides: TGCGCCAGCAGCTTGGGGAGACCAAGGTCCCTTCCCAGCTCCTACAATGAGCAGTTCTTC. Combining the CDR3 with reference TRBV5-1 and TRBJ2-1 gives the whole variable domain KAGVTQTPRYLIKTRGQQVTLSCSPISGHRSVSWYQQTPGQGLQFLFEYFSETQRNKGNFPGRFSGRQFSNSRSEMNVSTLELGDSALYLCASSLGRPRSLPSSYNEQFFGPGTRLTVL.